One and the same sample provided the 24 T cell receptor beta chains below, sequenced in a study of CD8+CD57+ T cells in acquired aplastic anemia. Genomic DNA served as template for TCR beta VDJ and CDR3 profiling. TCRdb used MiXCR to reprocess the reads, holding one entry per CDR3 protein. The sample records fewer than 150,000 distinct CDR3 sequences, 40% to 60% being singletons. Sequenced: sorted CD4+, CD8+, or CD8+CD57+ T cells (not recorded which) from PBMCs. All receptors come from a human donor in good health, serving as a control.

Many counts were recorded for this clonotype. The rearrangement joins TRBV27 to TRBJ1-2, with TRBD1 matching over 7 bases. Germline CDR1 MNHEY, CDR2 SMNVEV (reference sequence). This CDR3 spans 14 amino acids. J lost 0 bases, V lost 5 bases, and 3 bases had no gene match. For the CDR3, the DNA is TGTGCCAGCAGTGACAGGGCAACTAACTATGGCTACACCTTC. Protein: CASSDRATNYGYTF.

The chain is built from TRBV11-1 and TRBJ1-2; 9 bases map to TRBD1. CDR1 is SGHAT, CDR2 FQDESV, per germline (reference sequence). The CDR3 runs to 17 residues. Trimming took 5 bases from V and 6 from J; bases not matched to a gene: 16. The CDR3 DNA reads as TGTGCCAGCAGCCCGGCGAGGGGGGACAGGGAAAAGAATGGCTACACCTTC. This gives the protein CASSPARGDREKNGYTF.

The table lists this clonotype with many counts. This sequence may be a read error, since a much larger clone differs from it by one base. This rearrangement joins TRBV20-1 to TRBJ2-7, with a tentative D call TRBD1 (6 bases). Germline CDR1 is DFQATT and CDR2 is SNEGSKA (reference sequence). Trimming stripped 6 bases from V and 3 bases from J, with 18 bases between. The CDR3 covers 14 residues. CDR3 coding DNA: TGCAGTGCGGCCTGGACAGTGGGCGTCTACGAGCAGTACTTC. Its protein is CSAAWTVGVYEQYF.

Comments on this clonotype: This sequence may be a read error, since a much larger clone differs from it by one base. V usage is TRBV6-4 and J usage is TRBJ1-3; D uncertain. Germline V lookup: CDR1 MRHNA, CDR2 SNTAGT. The germline V and J ends were trimmed by 6 bases and 0 bases, with 18 bases remaining between them. CDR3 size: 17 residues. The CDR3, as DNA: TGTGCCAGCAGCGACGCTACGTTGCGGCTCTCTGGAAACACCATATATTTT. It is translated as CASSDATLRLSGNTIYF.

This clonotype was seen only a few times. CDR3 DNA sequence: TGTGCCAGCAGTGAATTGGCTTCCACCGGGGAGCTGTTTTTT. This translates into CASSELASTGELFF. V gene TRBV6-1 combines with J gene TRBJ2-2; D gene ambiguous. Trimming stripped 2 bases from V and 4 bases from J, with 8 bases between. Germline V CDR1 and CDR2: MNHNS, SASEGT. CDR3 size: 14 residues.

For the CDR3, the DNA is TGCAGCGCCCCGACTAGCGGGGGGAAATACAATGAGCAGTTCTTC. Its translation: CSAPTSGGKYNEQFF. The chain recombines TRBV29-1 with TRBJ2-1, with TRBD2 matching over 13 bases. J gave up 4 bases and V 7 bases, and 7 bases lay outside the gene matches. This CDR3 contains 15 residues. The V gene's germline CDR1 is SQVTM and CDR2 ANQGSEA.

Comment on this clonotype: One junction end does not reproduce the germline sequence, and a read error may be involved. The rearrangement uses TRBV29-1 and TRBJ1-2, with 7 bases matching TRBD1. The CDR3 is 13 residues long. Germline loops: CDR1 SQVTM, CDR2 ANQGSEA. The CDR3 DNA reads as TGCAGCGTCGAAGAACAGGGGCAGTTTGGCTACACCTTC. Protein product: CSVEEQGQFGYTF.

On this clonotype itself: Likely a read error: the CDR3 ends without its conserved phenylalanine or tryptophan. Because the CDR3's place on the DNA is in doubt, the DNA is left out and the CDR3 is given as listed by TCRdb. The chain uses TRBV2 and TRBJ1-6; TRBD1 was called by the table and not checked on the DNA. Termini included, the CDR3 measures 15 amino acids. Germline V lookup: CDR1 SNHLY, CDR2 FYNNEI. Here the CDR3 reads CASSGQGSYNSPLQI.

The sample holds many counts of this clonotype. This chain joins TRBV12-3 or TRBV12-4 and TRBJ1-2; no firm D call. This CDR3 is built from 13 residues. V lost 1 base to trimming and J lost 8 bases, with 11 bases between them. CDR3 region: CASSLVQALGYTF. The CDR3 DNA reads as TGTGCCAGCAGTTTAGTCCAGGCCCTAGGCTACACCTTC.

This chain links TRBV6-2 or TRBV6-3 with TRBJ2-5; D is uncertain. This CDR3 has 12 residues. V was clipped by 6 bases and J by 5 bases, with 10 bases between them. The germline gives CDR1 MNHEY, CDR2 SVGEGT. The CDR3 nucleotides read TGTGCCAGCAGCCCGAACATGGAGACCCAGTACTTC. This gives the protein CASSPNMETQYF.

With regard to this clonotype: Its ends do not fully match the called genes, so a read error is possible. This chain joins TRBV24-1 and TRBJ1-2; tentative D call: TRBD1 (5 bases). The CDR3 is 13 residues long. CDR1 and CDR2 (germline): KGHDR, SFDVKD. The CDR3 protein is CASSESGRDGYTF. CDR3 nucleotide sequence: TGTGCCAGCAGTGAATCGGGCAGGGACGGCTACACCTTC.

This clonotype appeared many times. The V and J genes are TRBV11-1 and TRBJ2-7; 8 nucleotides align to TRBD2. The CDR3 loop spans 15 amino acids. Trimming removed 3 bases from V and 3 bases from J; junction bases left unmatched: 7. Germline assignment: CDR1 SGHAT and CDR2 FQDESV (reference sequence). For the CDR3, the DNA is TGTGCCAGCAGCTTCTCGGCGGGGGGACGCTACGAGCAGTACTTC. Its protein is CASSFSAGGRYEQYF.

The genes are TRBV15 and TRBJ2-5; 7 bases align to TRBD1. CDR3 length: 13 amino acids. V gave up 5 bases and J gave up 11 bases; unmatched junction bases: 11. Germline CDR1 is LNHNV and CDR2 is YYDKDF (reference sequence). CDR3 loop: CATSWDRYNEQYF. Here the CDR3 DNA reads TGTGCCACCAGCTGGGACAGATACAATGAGCAGTACTTC.

This clonotype was counted at least ten times. The chain carries TRBV6-1 and TRBJ2-1; TRBD1 matches 7 bases. This CDR3 comprises 14 residues. Germline values: CDR1 MNHNS, CDR2 SASEGT. J lost 8 bases, V lost 5 bases, and 9 bases had no gene match. This CDR3 is CASSPFLQGYEQFF. The CDR3 DNA reads as TGTGCCAGCAGTCCCTTCTTACAGGGGTATGAGCAGTTCTTC.

V gene TRBV6-1 combines with J gene TRBJ1-6; D uncertain. V lost 9 bases, J lost 8 bases, and 14 bases lay in between. The CDR3 sequence is 13 residues long. Germline V lookup: CDR1 MNHNS, CDR2 SASEGT. CDR3 protein: CASSRAWDSPLHF. CDR3 sequence (DNA): TGTGCCAGTTCTCGGGCATGGGATTCACCCCTCCACTTT.

This chain links TRBV7-9 with TRBJ2-5; no firm D call. This CDR3 is 13 amino acids long. Germline V CDR1 and CDR2: SEHNR, FQNEAQ (reference sequence). V gave up 3 bases and J gave up 4 bases, with 9 bases separating them. CDR3 DNA sequence: TGTGCCAGCAGCTTCGCCGAGATAGAGACCCAGTACTTC. Protein sequence: CASSFAEIETQYF.

This clonotype was recorded at least ten times. J is TRBJ2-1 and V is TRBV4-1; 10 bases agree with TRBD2. The CDR3 runs to 17 residues. The V gene's germline CDR1 is MGHRA and CDR2 YSYEKL. The V segment lost 4 bases and the J segment 8 bases; nucleotides outside the gene matches: 14. Written as DNA, the CDR3 is TGCGCCAGCAGCCGGACCGGGGTAGCGGGGGGTCCGGATGAGCAGTTCTTC. Protein product: CASSRTGVAGGPDEQFF.

The DNA of the CDR3 is TGTGCCACCAGTGCCAGGGAAAGCTCCTACGAGCAGTACTTC. Its protein is CATSARESSYEQYF. The V and J genes are TRBV24-1 and TRBJ2-7; D is possibly TRBD1 (5 bases). Germline CDR1 and CDR2: KGHDR and SFDVKD. Trimming left V 5 bases short and J 0 bases short, with 10 bases between. The CDR3 is 14 amino acids.

This clonotype has at least ten counts. This chain connects TRBV20-1 to TRBJ2-7, with D perhaps TRBD1 or TRBD2 (5 bases each). Germline V gene data show CDR1 as DFQATT and CDR2 as SNEGSKA (reference sequence). Trimming cost V 5 bases and J 3 bases, with 20 bases left between them. CDR3 size: 15 residues. The CDR3 nucleotides read TGCAGTGCTGAAGGCATGGGGGTCAATCTCTACGAGCAGTACTTC. As protein: CSAEGMGVNLYEQYF.

This clonotype was recorded at least ten times. CDR3 DNA: TGTGCCAGATTAACCGGACTAGCGGAAGAGACCCAGTACTTC. It encodes CARLTGLAEETQYF. The chain combines TRBV6-4 with TRBJ2-5; 10 bases fit TRBD2. CDR3 length: 14 residues. Germline CDR1 reads MRHNA; CDR2 reads SNTAGT. The ends lost 9 bases at V and 3 bases at J; junction bases unmatched: 7.

Only one count was recorded for this clonotype. This chain's CDR3 is CASHDGGTDTQYF. The CDR3 region has the DNA TGTGCCAGCCATGATGGGGGGACAGATACGCAGTATTTT. The chain employs TRBV2 and TRBJ2-3; the D gene is possibly TRBD2 (6 bases). Trimming stripped 8 bases from V and 3 bases from J, with 12 bases between. The CDR3 consists of 13 residues. The V gene's germline CDR1 is SNHLY and CDR2 FYNNEI.

This clonotype was detected ten times or more. V gene TRBV5-1 combines with J gene TRBJ2-2; TRBD1 matches 7 bases. The V gene end was trimmed by 4 bases and the J gene end by 4 bases; junction bases not matched to a gene: 10. Germline CDR1 reads SGHRS; CDR2 reads YFSETQ. There are 16 residues in the CDR3. As DNA, the CDR3 is TGCGCCAGCAGCACGTTACAGGGGAGAGGCACCGGGGAGCTGTTTTTT. The encoded protein is CASSTLQGRGTGELFF.

This clonotype was observed a handful of times. An end of the junction does not agree with germline; a read error may underlie this. The chain uses TRBV15 and TRBJ1-6, with D hard to call. Germline CDR1 reads LNHNV; CDR2 reads YYDKDF (reference sequence). The CDR3 contains 15 residues. CDR3 nucleotides: TGTGCCACCAGGGCGACGCTAAACTATAATTCACCCCTCCGCTTT. This gives the protein CATRATLNYNSPLRF.

This clonotype was counted many times. The chain is built from TRBV6-5 and TRBJ1-1, with unresolved D. V lost 6 bases and J 1 base, leaving 9 bases between the germline ends. Germline CDR1 MNHEY, CDR2 SVGAGI. There are 13 residues in the CDR3. In nucleotides, the CDR3 is TGTGCCAGCAGCCCCTTTGGGAACACTGAAGCTTTCTTT. As protein: CASSPFGNTEAFF.